This TCR beta chain was recovered during a study of graft-versus-host responses after intestinal transplantation. Study-wide context: Every recipient had anti-thymocyte globulin induction and two to three years of tacrolimus plus steroids.

With respect to this clone: Its specificity is unknown.

The data were produced by immunoSEQ multiplex PCR, yet TCRdb's version contains in-frame clones alone and is incomplete. The sample shows about 93,000 clones, 90% to 95% of them seen only once. Germline V lookup: CDR1 SGHRS, CDR2 YFSETQ. Losses at the gene ends were 6 bases for V and 3 bases for J; bases not matched to a gene: 8. CDR3 size: 14 residues. Study-wide findings and caveats: The study associated peak circulating GvH clone levels with early post-transplant HvG declines. The authors found GvH clones in recipient marrow, some appearing first in ileum or blood. Allografts carried high graft-versus-host to host-versus-graft clonal ratios in patients having graft-donor T cell macrochimerism.

This chain uses TRBV5-1 with TRBJ1-2; 7 bases are a match to TRBD1. The source was unstimulated CD8+ T cells sorted from spleen or lymph node cells, collected before intestinal transplant. The TCR originated in a human donor who received an intestinal transplant. The CDR3 bases are TGCGCCAGCACACCCCGCGGACAGGACTATGGCTACACCTTC. Protein product: CASTPRGQDYGYTF.